The 18 T cell receptor beta chains listed next were all sequenced from one sample in a study of CD8 T cells in Susac syndrome (dated by TCRdb to between 2018 and 2021). Library method: the immunoSEQ multiplex PCR assay. RNA was extracted using the RNeasy kit, and roughly 0.5 to 1 microgram was reverse transcribed with random hexamers. The public reads were reprocessed in TCRdb via fastp at Q25 and MiXCR, keeping in-frame beta chains. Each entry is one CDR3 protein sequence, shown with its most common DNA and genes. This sample is represented by approximately 170,000 distinct CDR3 sequences; 94% of them were singletons. The ten largest account for about 0.094% of the sample. Sequences were obtained from CD4+ T cells from PBMCs. The receptors come from a human donor with multiple sclerosis.

The chain employs TRBV3-1 and TRBJ1-5; the match to TRBD1 covers 7 bases. The CDR3 length is 16 residues. Germline V gene data show CDR1 as LGHDT and CDR2 as YNNKEL (reference sequence). The trim removed 3 bases at V and 2 bases at J, leaving 7 bases unmatched. The CDR3 reads CASSQKLGGRNQPQHF. The CDR3 DNA sequence: TGTGCCAGCAGCCAGAAGCTAGGGGGCCGCAATCAGCCCCAGCATTTT. The full variable domain, completed using reference TRBV3-1 and TRBJ1-5, is DTAVSQTPKYLVTQMGNDKSIKCEQNLGHDTMYWYKQDSKKFLKIMFSYNNKELIINETVPNRFSPKSPDKAHLNLHINSLELGDSAVYFCASSQKLGGRNQPQHFGDGTRLSIL.

The chain links TRBV7-2 to TRBJ2-1, with TRBD1 matching 10 bases. The germline CDR1 and CDR2 sequences are SGHTA and FQGNSA. V dropped 10 bases and J dropped 9; count of bases not matched to a gene: 15. This CDR3 is 15 amino acids long. The CDR3 loop reads CAITLTGTGAFEQFF. CDR3 DNA: TGTGCCATCACTTTAACCGGGACAGGGGCATTTGAGCAGTTCTTC. The full variable domain, completed using reference TRBV7-2 and TRBJ2-1, is GAGVSQSPSNKVTEKGKDVELRCDPISGHTALYWYRQSLGQGLEFLIYFQGNSAPDKSGLPSDRFSAERTGGSVSTLTIQRTQQEDSAVYLCAITLTGTGAFEQFFGPGTRLTVL.

J is TRBJ2-7 and V is TRBV20-1; 9 bases are a match to TRBD2. This CDR3 has 13 residues. Looked up from germline, CDR1 is DFQATT and CDR2 is SNEGSKA (reference sequence). The trim removed 3 bases at V and 4 bases at J, leaving 4 bases unmatched. The CDR3: CSASLAGDYEQYF. The DNA for the CDR3 is TGCAGTGCTAGTTTAGCGGGAGATTACGAGCAGTACTTC.

The J gene is TRBJ2-1, the V gene TRBV7-3; 7 bases fit TRBD2. After removal of 0 bases from V and 5 bases from J, the junction contained 1 base not matched to a gene. This CDR3 is built from 14 residues. Germline lookup yields CDR1 SGHTA and CDR2 FQGTGA. CDR3 DNA sequence: TGTGCCAGCAGCTTAACGGGGGGGAACAATGAGCAGTTCTTC. Translated, it gives CASSLTGGNNEQFF.

J is TRBJ1-1 and V is TRBV30, with D unresolved. CDR1 is GTSNPN, CDR2 SVGIG, per germline (reference sequence). V was shortened by 4 bases and J by 7 bases, with 13 bases between the two germline ends. The CDR3 consists of 12 residues. The CDR3 nucleotides read TGTGCCTGGACCCCGACCGGGGTTGAAGCTTTCTTT. Protein: CAWTPTGVEAFF.

The chain has TRBV5-1 and TRBJ1-1; no clear D. Germline V lookup: CDR1 SGHRS, CDR2 YFSETQ. V lost 2 bases and J lost 1, with 12 bases in between. The CDR3 loop spans 15 amino acids. CDR3 loop: CASSFVGGENTEAFF. The DNA for the CDR3 is TGCGCCAGCAGCTTCGTGGGTGGGGAGAACACTGAAGCTTTCTTT.

CDR3 in DNA: TGTGCCAGTTTCAGTAACGCCCAAGAGACCCAGTACTTC. Encoded protein: CASFSNAQETQYF. The J gene is TRBJ2-5, the V gene TRBV2, with no clear D. The CDR3 contains 13 residues. Trimming took off 9 bases at V and 1 base at J, with 12 bases between the two ends. CDR1 SNHLY and CDR2 FYNNEI come from the germline V gene.

The J gene is TRBJ1-2, the V gene TRBV5-4, with TRBD1 identical over 9 bases. CDR3 length equals 15 residues. J lost 4 bases, V lost 3 bases, and 7 bases had no gene match. The V gene's germline CDR1 is SGHNT and CDR2 YYREEE (reference sequence). The CDR3 DNA reads as TGTGCCAGCAGCTCCCCGGGACAGGGAGTCTATGGCTACACCTTC. This encodes CASSSPGQGVYGYTF.

This chain links TRBV28 with TRBJ2-7; perhaps TRBD1 as D (7 bases). The CDR3 totals 14 residues. The V gene lost 6 bases and the J gene lost 3 bases, with 15 bases spanning the gap. From germline, CDR1 is MDHEN and CDR2 SYDVKM. The CDR3 spells CASRLRGAYYEQYF. The DNA for the CDR3 is TGTGCCAGCAGACTCAGGGGGGCCTACTACGAGCAGTACTTC.

The chain recombines TRBV7-9 with TRBJ1-1; D is uncertain. This CDR3 is built from 14 residues. The V end lost 4 bases, the J end lost 3 bases, and 12 bases lay between the germline ends. Germline V gene sequence: CDR1 SEHNR, CDR2 FQNEAQ (reference sequence). CDR3 residues: CASSSRDMDTEAFF. CDR3 DNA: TGTGCCAGCAGCTCCCGCGACATGGACACTGAAGCTTTCTTT.

In its sample, this clonotype was seen once. The chain is built from TRBV19 and TRBJ2-1; TRBD2 aligns across 16 bases. This CDR3 spans 15 amino acids. Germline assignment: CDR1 LNHDA and CDR2 SQIVND (reference sequence). Trimming cost V 8 bases and J 4 bases; bases outside gene matches: 2. CDR3: CASGGLAGGYNEQFF. CDR3 nucleotide sequence: TGTGCCAGTGGGGGACTAGCGGGAGGGTACAATGAGCAGTTCTTC. Full variable domain (missing parts from reference TRBV19 and TRBJ2-1): DGGITQSPKYLFRKEGQNVTLSCEQNLNHDAMYWYRQDPGQGLRLIYYSQIVNDFQKGDIAEGYSVSREKKESFPLTVTSAQKNPTAFYLCASGGLAGGYNEQFFGPGTRLTVL.

The CDR3 reads CASSDRRGDYGYTF. The CDR3 bases are TGTGCCAGCAGCGACCGGCGGGGCGACTATGGCTACACCTTC. The chain recombines TRBV9 with TRBJ1-2, with D tentatively TRBD1 (5 bases). CDR3 length: 14 amino acids. The ends were cut back, 3 bases at V and 3 bases at J, with 12 bases in the middle. Germline V CDR1 and CDR2: SGDLS, YYNGEE. The complete variable domain, with remaining parts taken from reference TRBV9 and TRBJ1-2, reads DSGVTQTPKHLITATGQRVTLRCSPRSGDLSVYWYQQSLDQGLQFLIQYYNGEERAKGNILERFSAQQFPDLHSELNLSSLELGDSALYFCASSDRRGDYGYTFGSGTRLTVV.

The chain has TRBV29-1 and TRBJ2-1; maybe TRBD2 (5 bases). CDR1 is SQVTM and CDR2 is ANQGSEA in the germline V gene. This CDR3 region has 15 residues. V was trimmed by 6 bases and J by 4 bases, leaving 19 bases between them. As DNA, the CDR3 is TGCAGCGTCCTCCCGTGGAGCGGTCCATACAATGAGCAGTTCTTC. It translates to CSVLPWSGPYNEQFF.

The rearrangement uses TRBV10-3 and TRBJ1-1; D ambiguous. V was clipped by 4 bases and J by 6 bases, with 12 bases between them. Germline V CDR1 and CDR2: ENHRY, SYGVKD. CDR3 length: 13 amino acids. CDR3 sequence (DNA): TGTGCCATCAGTGTGGAGGGTGAGGCTGAAGCTTTCTTT. Translating it yields CAISVEGEAEAFF.

This sequence joins TRBV9 and TRBJ2-3, with D unclear. CDR1 is SGDLS and CDR2 is YYNGEE in the germline V gene. V dropped 3 bases and J dropped 2 bases, with 13 bases sitting between them. The CDR3 runs 15 residues. CDR3 loop: CASSGNLDVTDTQYF. In nucleotides, the CDR3 is TGTGCCAGCAGCGGAAACTTAGACGTCACAGATACGCAGTATTTT.

Notes on this clonotype: The DNA is omitted, as the CDR3 cannot be located on it reliably, and the CDR3 follows TCRdb's listing. The J gene is TRBJ2-2, the V gene TRBV23-1; the table gives TRBD2 as D, unverified against the DNA. TRBV23-1 is labeled an ORF, and its function is uncertain. The length of the CDR3 is 17 amino acids, counting both ends. Here the CDR3 reads CASSHLLVARAPGSCFF.

The CDR3 loop reads CSVGARGQETQYF. CDR3 nucleotides: TGCAGCGTTGGCGCCAGGGGGCAGGAGACCCAGTACTTC. The V gene is TRBV29-1, the J gene TRBJ2-5; 8 bases line up with TRBD1. Per the germline V gene, CDR1 is SQVTM and CDR2 is ANQGSEA. The CDR3 length is 13 residues. Unmatched junction bases numbered 6, after V lost 4 bases and J lost 5 bases.

The chain joins TRBV18 to TRBJ2-5, with D possibly being TRBD1 (7 bases). The V gene's germline CDR1 is KGHSH and CDR2 LQKENI. V was pared by 3 bases and J by 5 bases, with 13 bases between. The CDR3 runs 14 residues. The DNA for the CDR3 is TGTGCCAGCTCACCCGGAGGGGGCAGCGAGACCCAGTACTTC. Protein product: CASSPGGGSETQYF.